This record looks at one T cell receptor beta chain sequence and its context. The repertoire was sequenced with immunoSEQ multiplex PCR; TCRdb's copy has only in-frame clones and lacks some. The sample includes 75,000 to 100,000 clones, more than 85% of them seen just once. There are 14 residues in the CDR3. Germline V CDR1 and CDR2: MNHNY, SVGAGI (reference sequence). The V end lost 2 bases, the J end lost 5 bases, and 10 bases lay between the germline ends. With autoimmune disease history or systemic immunosuppression, patients were excluded. This sample was included in a study of OX40 agonist ivuxolimab in advanced cancers. Across the study: Patients were given ivuxolimab, an antibody that agonizes OX40 (CD134). Patients were 65% to 85% male with ages roughly 20 to 90, mean around 58.

V usage is TRBV6-6 and J usage is TRBJ1-5; a weak D match, TRBD1 (5 bases). Source: CD4+ or CD8+ T cells sorted from blood, taken in a trial of the OX40 agonist ivuxolimab. The receptor's source is an adult with an advanced solid tumor such as melanoma, head and neck, liver or kidney cancer. The CDR3 protein is CASSYAGSHQPQHF. CDR3 sequence (DNA): TGTGCCAGCAGTTACGCAGGGTCCCATCAGCCCCAGCATTTT.